This passage covers 28 T cell receptor beta chains from one sample sequenced in a study of T cell clonotyping in hematopoietic cell transplantation. The assay was immunoSEQ multiplex PCR, and TCRdb's table has in-frame clones only and misses some. The data show several thousand clones, roughly 89% seen once. The sample consisted of PBMCs, taken 100 days after allogeneic stem cell transplant. Every receptor here comes from a male patient aged 45-60 years who had an allogeneic stem cell transplant from a related donor, so the T cells may come from the graft donor. Some clones in this sample may be carry-over from other donors' samples.

CDR3 loop: CASGYSGNTIYF. In DNA form, the CDR3 reads TGTGCCAGCGGGTACTCCGGAAACACCATATATTTT. The rearrangement joins TRBV6-1 to TRBJ1-3; no firm D call. Trimming removed 8 bases from V and 4 bases from J, with 9 bases in between. Germline CDR1 and CDR2: MNHNS and SASEGT. The CDR3 runs to 12 residues.

CDR3: CASSSRGVFWQYF. In nucleotides, the CDR3 is TGTGCCAGCAGCTCACGCGGGGTTTTCTGGCAGTACTTC. The chain couples TRBV7-2 to TRBJ2-7; D is perhaps TRBD2 (6 bases). CDR3 length equals 13 residues. V shed 4 bases and J shed 9 bases, with 16 bases lying between them. The germline V gene encodes CDR1 SGHTA and CDR2 FQGNSA. The whole variable domain, remainder taken from reference TRBV7-2 and TRBJ2-7, is GAGVSQSPSNKVTEKGKDVELRCDPISGHTALYWYRQSLGQGLEFLIYFQGNSAPDKSGLPSDRFSAERTGGSVSTLTIQRTQQEDSAVYLCASSSRGVFWQYFGPGTRLTVT.

This chain uses TRBV9 with TRBJ2-7; 7 nucleotides align to TRBD1. This CDR3 comprises 16 residues. Germline loops: CDR1 SGDLS, CDR2 YYNGEE. J lost 0 bases, V lost 5 bases, and 11 bases had no gene match. CDR3: CASSPDGTASSYEQYF. CDR3 DNA: TGTGCCAGCAGTCCAGATGGGACAGCGAGCTCCTACGAGCAGTACTTC.

There are a few counts of this clone. The rearrangement joins TRBV30 to TRBJ2-1; D call uncertain. Germline-derived CDR1 and CDR2 are GTSNPN and SVGIG (reference sequence). V gave up 0 bases and J gave up 8 bases, with 8 bases separating them. The CDR3 totals 12 residues. CDR3 protein: CAWSVRYDEQFF. The CDR3 DNA is TGTGCCTGGAGTGTCAGGTACGATGAGCAGTTCTTC. The full variable domain, completed using reference TRBV30 and TRBJ2-1, is SQTIHQWPATLVQPVGSPLSLECTVEGTSNPNLYWYRQAAGRGLQLLFYSVGIGQISSEVPQNLSASRPQDRQFILSSKKLLLSDSGFYLCAWSVRYDEQFFGPGTRLTVL.

The gene calls are TRBV11-2 and TRBJ2-4; D not resolved. Germline loops: CDR1 SGHAT, CDR2 FQNNGV. CDR3 length equals 14 residues. Trimming took 5 bases from V and 4 from J, leaving 12 bases between them. The CDR3 coding sequence is TGTGCCAGCAGCCTAGGTGTCAGTAAAAACATTCAGTACTTC. Translation: CASSLGVSKNIQYF.

The rearrangement uses TRBV5-4 and TRBJ2-7; TRBD1 aligns across 9 bases. V was pared by 1 base and J by 4 bases, with 3 bases of the junction left unmatched. The CDR3 length is 14 residues. The germline V gene encodes CDR1 SGHNT and CDR2 YYREEE (reference sequence). In DNA form, the CDR3 reads TGTGCCAGCAGCTTGAAACAGGGGGCATACGAGCAGTACTTC. Translating gives CASSLKQGAYEQYF.

The J gene is TRBJ2-7, the V gene TRBV6-1; D remains unclear. The CDR3 has 15 residues. The germline CDR1 and CDR2 sequences are MNHNS and SASEGT. Trimming removed 2 bases from V and 3 bases from J, with 14 bases in between. The chain's CDR3 is CASSESDRVRYEQYF. The CDR3 DNA reads TGTGCCAGCAGTGAATCCGACCGGGTCCGCTACGAGCAGTACTTC.

This sequence joins TRBV30 and TRBJ2-5, with D perhaps given as TRBD1 or TRBD2 (5 bases each). The DNA matches TRBJ2-7 better at its end, which makes the J call doubtful. CDR1 and CDR2 (germline): GTSNPN, SVGIG (reference sequence). The length of the CDR3 is 13 residues. This CDR3 reads CAWSGGWAYEQYF. The CDR3 DNA is TGTGCCTGGAGTGGGGGGTGGGCCTACGAGCAGTACTTC.

This clone was picked up a small number of times. This rearrangement joins TRBV30 to TRBJ1-2; no clear D. The CDR3 consists of 13 residues. The germline gives CDR1 GTSNPN, CDR2 SVGIG (reference sequence). V was clipped by 2 bases and J by 4 bases, with 11 bases between them. The CDR3 DNA sequence: TGTGCCTGGAGTCAAGGGCATGGCTATGGCTACACCTTC. This translates into CAWSQGHGYGYTF.

This clone was seen once. As DNA, the CDR3 is TGTGCCTGGAGTGCTCGGCTGGGGGTGCGTCAGCCCCAGCATTTT. This sequence encodes CAWSARLGVRQPQHF. The gene calls are TRBV30 and TRBJ1-5, with a tentative D call TRBD1 (5 bases). The germline V gene has CDR1 GTSNPN and CDR2 SVGIG (reference sequence). V shed 1 base and J shed 6 bases, with 16 bases lying between them. This CDR3 region has 15 residues. Combining the CDR3 with reference TRBV30 and TRBJ1-5 gives the whole variable domain SQTIHQWPATLVQPVGSPLSLECTVEGTSNPNLYWYRQAAGRGLQLLFYSVGIGQISSEVPQNLSASRPQDRQFILSSKKLLLSDSGFYLCAWSARLGVRQPQHFGDGTRLSIL.

J is TRBJ1-4 and V is TRBV19; a weak D match, TRBD1 (5 bases). Trimming removed 7 bases at V and 7 bases at J, with 7 bases between. The CDR3 sequence is 11 residues long. The germline V gene has CDR1 LNHDA and CDR2 SQIVND (reference sequence). As DNA, the CDR3 is TGTGCCAGTAAAAGGGGTGAAAAACTGTTTTTT. Protein: CASKRGEKLFF.

This clone was picked up a small number of times. The chain employs TRBV5-6 and TRBJ1-2, with D tentatively TRBD1 (5 bases). Trimming stripped 3 bases from V and 0 bases from J, with 12 bases between. This CDR3 spans 15 amino acids. CDR1 and CDR2 from the germline V gene are SGHDT and YYEEEE. The CDR3 sequence: CASSYPGTSNYGYTF. For the CDR3, the DNA is TGTGCCAGCAGCTACCCGGGGACTTCTAACTATGGCTACACCTTC.

As regards this clone: One junction end does not reproduce the germline sequence, and a read error may be involved. Other nucleotide sequences from this sample produce the same CDR3. This chain joins TRBV10-3 and TRBJ1-4; tentative D call: TRBD1 (6 bases). From germline, CDR1 is ENHRY and CDR2 SYGVKD. This CDR3 comprises 14 residues. This CDR3 reads CAIREEGQGEKLFF. In DNA, the CDR3 is TGTGCAATCAGAGAAGAGGGACAAGGTGAAAAACTGTTTTTT.

The chain uses TRBV30 and TRBJ1-1; 7 positions match TRBD1. With V trimmed by 2 bases and J by 8 bases, 5 bases remained unmatched. Germline V gene data show CDR1 as GTSNPN and CDR2 as SVGIG (reference sequence). This CDR3 is built from 12 residues. The CDR3, as DNA: TGTGCCTGGAGTAATTTGGGACAGGAAGCTTTCTTT. This translates into CAWSNLGQEAFF.

The V call is TRBV19, the J call TRBJ2-7; D unresolved. V lost 3 bases and J lost 0, with 9 bases in between. CDR1 is LNHDA and CDR2 is SQIVND in the germline V gene (reference sequence). This CDR3 comprises 14 residues. The CDR3 reads CASSIGLNSYEQYF. CDR3 coding DNA: TGTGCCAGTAGTATTGGATTAAACTCCTACGAGCAGTACTTC.

The chain combines TRBV19 with TRBJ2-7, with D perhaps given as TRBD1 or TRBD2 (5 bases each). CDR1 and CDR2 (germline): LNHDA, SQIVND (reference sequence). This CDR3 spans 15 amino acids. Trimming stripped 1 base from V and 2 bases from J, with 12 bases between. DNA for the CDR3: TGTGCCAGTAGTATAGTGGGGGAGACTCCCTACGAGCAGTACTTC. Its protein is CASSIVGETPYEQYF.

The chain has TRBV30 and TRBJ2-7, with D maybe TRBD2 (7 bases). CDR1 GTSNPN and CDR2 SVGIG come from the germline V gene (reference sequence). V was clipped by 2 bases and J by 3 bases, with 14 bases between them. The CDR3 loop spans 14 amino acids. CDR3 DNA sequence: TGTGCCTGGAGTAACGGGGAGGGGGTCTACGAGCAGTACTTC. It codes for CAWSNGEGVYEQYF.

The V and J genes are TRBV18 and TRBJ1-2; D is unclear. Germline lookup yields CDR1 KGHSH and CDR2 LQKENI. Trimming took off 2 bases at V and 1 base at J, with 11 bases between the two ends. CDR3 length: 15 amino acids. The CDR3: CASSPSAGNNYGYTF. The CDR3 bases are TGTGCCAGCTCACCATCCGCAGGCAATAACTATGGCTACACCTTC. The variable domain in full, completed from reference TRBV18 and TRBJ1-2, reads NAGVMQNPRHLVRRRGQEARLRCSPMKGHSHVYWYRQLPEEGLKFMVYLQKENIIDESGMPKERFSAEFPKEGPSILRIQQVVRGDSAAYFCASSPSAGNNYGYTFGSGTRLTVV.

This sequence joins TRBV18 and TRBJ2-7; D uncertain. CDR3 length equals 15 residues. V lost 3 bases to trimming and J lost 0 bases, with 12 bases between them. Germline CDR1 is KGHSH and CDR2 is LQKENI. The CDR3 reads CASSPPAGSSYEQYF. The DNA of the CDR3 is TGTGCCAGCTCACCTCCGGCAGGCTCCTCCTACGAGCAGTACTTC. Complete variable domain (other parts from reference TRBV18 and TRBJ2-7): NAGVMQNPRHLVRRRGQEARLRCSPMKGHSHVYWYRQLPEEGLKFMVYLQKENIIDESGMPKERFSAEFPKEGPSILRIQQVVRGDSAAYFCASSPPAGSSYEQYFGPGTRLTVT.

The V call is TRBV7-9, the J call TRBJ1-2; a weak D match, TRBD1 (5 bases). Germline V lookup: CDR1 SEHNR, CDR2 FQNEAQ (reference sequence). The ends were cut back, 1 base at V and 6 bases at J, with 6 bases in the middle. This CDR3 has 12 amino acids. Here the CDR3 DNA reads TGTGCCAGCAGCTTAGAAGGGGATGGCTACACCTTC. It is translated as CASSLEGDGYTF.

The CDR3 region has the DNA TGTGCCAGCAGTCCCCGCCCAGGGAGGTACGAGCAGTACTTC. It translates to CASSPRPGRYEQYF. V is TRBV6-5 and J is TRBJ2-7; a weak D match, TRBD2 (6 bases). The CDR3 runs to 14 residues. Per the germline V gene, CDR1 is MNHEY and CDR2 is SVGAGI. Deletions cut 5 bases from V and 4 bases from J, with 15 bases between.

The DNA for the CDR3 is TGTGCCAGCAGCCAATCGTTCTTAGGGGAGACCCAGTACTTC. Translated, it gives CASSQSFLGETQYF. V is TRBV14 and J is TRBJ2-5; D gene ambiguous. Germline V gene sequence: CDR1 SGHDN, CDR2 FVKESK. The CDR3 has 14 amino acids. Trimming removed 2 bases at V and 5 bases at J, with 12 bases between.

CDR3 amino acids: CASRALATETQYF. The CDR3 DNA reads TGTGCCAGTAGAGCACTAGCTACGGAGACCCAGTACTTC. The rearrangement links TRBV19 to TRBJ2-5; TRBD2 might be the D (6 bases). This CDR3 has 13 amino acids. Germline V CDR1 and CDR2: LNHDA, SQIVND (reference sequence). V was pared by 6 bases and J by 5 bases, with 13 bases between.

J is TRBJ2-2 and V is TRBV30; the D is unclear. V was cut by 3 bases and J by 3 bases, with 8 bases left in between. Germline lookup yields CDR1 GTSNPN and CDR2 SVGIG (reference sequence). The CDR3 is 13 residues long. CDR3 nucleotides: TGTGCCTGGAGAGGGTATTACACCGGGGAGCTGTTTTTT. It codes for CAWRGYYTGELFF.

This clone was detected once. The junction departs from the called germline gene at one end, perhaps through a read error. The gene calls are TRBV30 and TRBJ1-5; 7 bases match TRBD1. CDR1 is GTSNPN, CDR2 SVGIG, per germline (reference sequence). The CDR3 is made up of 14 amino acids. CDR3: CAWSEGASNKPQHF. The CDR3 region has the DNA TGTGCCTGGAGTGAGGGGGCCAGCAATAAGCCCCAGCATTTT. The complete variable domain, with remaining parts taken from reference TRBV30 and TRBJ1-5, reads SQTIHQWPATLVQPVGSPLSLECTVEGTSNPNLYWYRQAAGRGLQLLFYSVGIGQISSEVPQNLSASRPQDRQFILSSKKLLLSDSGFYLCAWSEGASNKPQHFGDGTRLSIL.

The rearrangement uses TRBV1 and TRBJ2-4; the table calls TRBD1, which could not be checked here. TRBV1 is a pseudogene segment. This CDR3 has 17 amino acids. CDR3 sequence (DNA): TGCACCAGCAGCCAAGTGGGCATAACAGGGGGAAATGTCATTCAGTACTTC. Its protein is CTSSQVGITGGNVIQYF.

The chain joins TRBV4-2 to TRBJ1-2; D gene unclear. CDR3 length equals 16 residues. Germline lookup yields CDR1 LGHNA and CDR2 YNFKEQ. V lost 4 bases and J lost 6, with 21 bases in between. CDR3 in DNA: TGTGCCAGCAGCCTTGATTTGCGGGTATTCGAAGATGGCTACACCTTC. Protein sequence: CASSLDLRVFEDGYTF.

The V and J genes are TRBV5-6 and TRBJ2-5; the D call may be TRBD1 or TRBD2 (5 bases each). The J call is doubtful: the DNA matches TRBJ2-7 better. Per germline, CDR1 SGHDT and CDR2 YYEEEE. This CDR3 comprises 13 residues. CDR3 residues: CASSLRDAYEQYF. CDR3 DNA sequence: TGTGCCAGCAGCTTAAGGGACGCCTACGAGCAGTACTTC.